The 9 T cell receptor beta chains below were found in one sample sequenced in a study of cytomegalovirus exposure and HLA in healthy donors. It was with 60 Vbeta and 13 Jbeta primers that the PCR ran. Sequenced by immunoSEQ multiplex PCR; TCRdb stores in-frame clones only, minus some. The sample holds about 130,000 clones; roughly three quarters are singletons and the top ten take 1.5%. The specimen was PBMCs. The receptors derive from a woman in her late teens or twenties in good health and CMV-seronegative.

The chain recombines TRBV6-5 with TRBJ2-7; D might be TRBD1 (5 bases). This CDR3 is built from 14 residues. The germline V gene has CDR1 MNHEY and CDR2 SVGAGI. V was shortened by 7 bases and J by 0 bases, with 13 bases between the two germline ends. CDR3 sequence: CASTLTESSYEQYF. CDR3 DNA sequence: TGTGCCAGCACCCTGACAGAGAGCTCCTACGAGCAGTACTTC.

The chain couples TRBV27 to TRBJ2-5; D possibly corresponds to TRBD1 (5 bases). Trimming took 4 bases from V and 5 from J, leaving 11 bases between them. The CDR3 is 13 amino acids. Germline CDR1 MNHEY, CDR2 SMNVEV (reference sequence). The CDR3 nucleotides are TGTGCCAGCAGTTGGGTGACAGATGAGACCCAGTACTTC. Translated, it gives CASSWVTDETQYF.

The chain has TRBV7-8 and TRBJ2-3; 7 nucleotides agree with TRBD2. The germline CDR1 and CDR2 sequences are SGHVS and FQNEAQ. The CDR3 loop spans 15 amino acids. V shed 5 bases and J 3 bases; nucleotides not matched to a gene: 8. The CDR3: CASSLGYSGTDTQYF. The DNA of the CDR3 is TGTGCCAGCAGCCTTGGTTATAGCGGGACAGATACGCAGTATTTT.

The rearrangement joins TRBV4-1 to TRBJ2-1, with 7 bases that match TRBD2. V trimming: 4 bases; J trimming: 3 bases; junction bases outside the gene matches: 12. The V gene's germline CDR1 is MGHRA and CDR2 YSYEKL. The CDR3 is made up of 17 amino acids. The CDR3: CASSPRGAGFFYNEQFF. The CDR3 DNA reads as TGCGCCAGCAGCCCCCGTGGAGCGGGGTTCTTCTACAATGAGCAGTTCTTC.

The sample holds one count of this clone. The chain joins TRBV27 to TRBJ1-5; D gene ambiguous. CDR1 MNHEY and CDR2 SMNVEV come from the germline V gene (reference sequence). V shed 3 bases and J shed 4 bases, with 13 bases lying between them. This CDR3 contains 15 residues. As DNA, the CDR3 is TGTGCCAGCAGTTTGGAGGGTTTGGGTAATCAGCCCCAGCATTTT. This sequence encodes CASSLEGLGNQPQHF.

The chain recombines TRBV6-6 with TRBJ1-1; 10 bases are a match to TRBD1. The CDR3 covers 15 residues. Germline assignment: CDR1 MNHNY and CDR2 SVGAGI (reference sequence). V lost 6 bases and J lost 5; bases outside the gene matches: 9. CDR3 DNA: TGTGCCAGCAGGCTGACAGGGGGCAGGGAGACTGAAGCTTTCTTT. As protein: CASRLTGGRETEAFF.

This clone is labeled as medium-sized. V usage is TRBV4-2 and J usage is TRBJ2-7; tentative D call: TRBD2 (6 bases). Germline V lookup: CDR1 LGHNA, CDR2 YNFKEQ. The CDR3 spans 16 residues. The ends were cut back, 0 bases at V and 0 bases at J, with 12 bases in the middle. DNA for the CDR3: TGTGCCAGCAGCCAAGATACGGGTAGCGGCTCCTACGAGCAGTACTTC. This sequence encodes CASSQDTGSGSYEQYF.

This clone has only a few counts. The chain joins TRBV30 to TRBJ2-5, with D possibly matching TRBD2 (5 bases). This CDR3 has 17 amino acids. Germline V gene lookup returns CDR1 GTSNPN and CDR2 SVGIG (reference sequence). V was trimmed by 0 bases and J by 5 bases, leaving 22 bases between them. For the CDR3, the DNA is TGTGCCTGGAGTGTACTAGGCCTAGCCTTTACAGTCGAGACCCAGTACTTC. It translates to CAWSVLGLAFTVETQYF.

The chain uses TRBV6-4 and TRBJ1-1; D not certain. Germline lookup yields CDR1 MRHNA and CDR2 SNTAGT. The V and J ends lost 4 bases and 6 bases respectively, with 18 bases between them. The CDR3 sequence is 15 residues long. In DNA, the CDR3 is TGTGCCAGCAGTGGTTCACTGGATCCAGGCGCTGAAGCTTTCTTT. Residues: CASSGSLDPGAEAFF.